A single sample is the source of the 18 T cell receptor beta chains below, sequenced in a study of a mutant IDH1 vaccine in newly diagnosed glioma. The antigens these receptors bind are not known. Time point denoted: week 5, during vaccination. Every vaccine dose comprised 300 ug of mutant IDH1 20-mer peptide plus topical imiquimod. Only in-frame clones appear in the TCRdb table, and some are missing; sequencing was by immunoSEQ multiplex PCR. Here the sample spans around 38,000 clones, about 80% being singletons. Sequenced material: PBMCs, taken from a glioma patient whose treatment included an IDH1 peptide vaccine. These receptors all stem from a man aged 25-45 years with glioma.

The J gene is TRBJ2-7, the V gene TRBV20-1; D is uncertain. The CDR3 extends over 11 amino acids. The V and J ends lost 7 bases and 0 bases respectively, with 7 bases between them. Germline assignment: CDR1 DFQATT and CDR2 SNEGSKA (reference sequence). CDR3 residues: CSGISSYEQYF. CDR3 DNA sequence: TGCAGTGGCATAAGCTCCTACGAGCAGTACTTC.

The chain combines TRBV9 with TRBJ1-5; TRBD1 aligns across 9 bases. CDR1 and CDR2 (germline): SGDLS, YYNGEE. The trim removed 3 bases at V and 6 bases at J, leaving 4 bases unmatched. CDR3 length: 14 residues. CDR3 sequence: CASSATGGPQPQHF. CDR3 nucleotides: TGTGCCAGCAGCGCTACAGGGGGCCCTCAGCCCCAGCATTTT.

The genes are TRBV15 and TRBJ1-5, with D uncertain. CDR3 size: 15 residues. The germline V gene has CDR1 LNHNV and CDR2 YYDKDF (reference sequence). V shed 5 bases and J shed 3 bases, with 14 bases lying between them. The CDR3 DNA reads TGTGCCACCAGCGTGGCCAGCCGCTACAATCAGCCCCAGCATTTT. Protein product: CATSVASRYNQPQHF.

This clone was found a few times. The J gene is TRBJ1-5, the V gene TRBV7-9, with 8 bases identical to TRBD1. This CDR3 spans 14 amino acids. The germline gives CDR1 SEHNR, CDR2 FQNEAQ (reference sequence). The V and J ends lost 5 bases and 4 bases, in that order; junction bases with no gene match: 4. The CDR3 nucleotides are TGTGCCAGCAGCCCGGACAGGGCGAATCAGCCCCAGCATTTT. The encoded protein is CASSPDRANQPQHF.

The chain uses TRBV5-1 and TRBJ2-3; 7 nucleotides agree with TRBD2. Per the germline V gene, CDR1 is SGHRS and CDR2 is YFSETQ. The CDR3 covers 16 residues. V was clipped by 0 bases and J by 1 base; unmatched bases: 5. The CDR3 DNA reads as TGCGCCAGCAGCTTGGTTACGGGGAGGGGCACAGATACGCAGTATTTT. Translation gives CASSLVTGRGTDTQYF.

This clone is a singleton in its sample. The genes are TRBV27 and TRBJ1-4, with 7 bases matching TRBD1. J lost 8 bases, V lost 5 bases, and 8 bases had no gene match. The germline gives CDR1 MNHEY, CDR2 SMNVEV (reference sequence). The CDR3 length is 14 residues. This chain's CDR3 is CASSPRQGEEKLFF. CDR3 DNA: TGTGCCAGCAGTCCTCGACAGGGTGAGGAAAAACTGTTTTTT.

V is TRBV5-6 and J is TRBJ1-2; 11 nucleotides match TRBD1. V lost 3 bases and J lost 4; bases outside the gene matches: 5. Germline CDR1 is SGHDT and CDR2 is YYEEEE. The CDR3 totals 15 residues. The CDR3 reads CASSYWTGGFYGYTF. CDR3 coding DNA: TGTGCCAGCAGCTACTGGACAGGGGGCTTCTATGGCTACACCTTC.

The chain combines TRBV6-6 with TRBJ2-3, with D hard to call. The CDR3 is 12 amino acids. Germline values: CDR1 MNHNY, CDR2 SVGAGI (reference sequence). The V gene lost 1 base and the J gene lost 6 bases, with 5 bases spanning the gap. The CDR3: CASSYLIDTQYF. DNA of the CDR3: TGTGCCAGCAGTTACTTAATCGATACGCAGTATTTT.

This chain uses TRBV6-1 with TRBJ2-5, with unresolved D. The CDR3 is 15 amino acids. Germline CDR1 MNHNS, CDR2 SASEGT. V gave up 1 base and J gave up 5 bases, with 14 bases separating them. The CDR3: CASSEGFVEGETQYF. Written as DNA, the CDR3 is TGTGCCAGCAGTGAAGGGTTTGTTGAAGGGGAGACCCAGTACTTC.

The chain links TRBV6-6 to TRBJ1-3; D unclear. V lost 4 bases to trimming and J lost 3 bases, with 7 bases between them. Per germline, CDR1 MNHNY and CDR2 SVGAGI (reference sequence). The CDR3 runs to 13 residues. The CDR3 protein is CASSSPVGNTIYF. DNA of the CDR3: TGTGCCAGCAGTTCCCCGGTTGGAAACACCATATATTTT.

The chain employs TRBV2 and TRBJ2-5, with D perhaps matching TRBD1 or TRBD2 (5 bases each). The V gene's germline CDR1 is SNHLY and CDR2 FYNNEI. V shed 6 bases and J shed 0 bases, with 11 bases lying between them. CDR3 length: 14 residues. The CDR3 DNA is TGTGCCAGCAGCCGGGGACGGAACCAAGAGACCCAGTACTTC. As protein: CASSRGRNQETQYF.

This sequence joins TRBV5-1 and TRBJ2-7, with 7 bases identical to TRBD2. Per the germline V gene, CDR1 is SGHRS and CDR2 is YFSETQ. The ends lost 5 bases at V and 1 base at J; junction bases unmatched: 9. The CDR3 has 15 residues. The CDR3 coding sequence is TGCGCCAGCAGTTCATTCGGAGCGGGGTCCTACGAGCAGTACTTC. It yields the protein CASSSFGAGSYEQYF.

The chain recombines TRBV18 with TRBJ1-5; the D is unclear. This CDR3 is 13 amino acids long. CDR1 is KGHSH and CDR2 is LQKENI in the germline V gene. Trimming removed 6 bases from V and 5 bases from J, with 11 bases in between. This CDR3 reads CASSYSLDQPQHF. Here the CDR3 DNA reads TGTGCCAGCTCGTACAGCCTGGATCAGCCCCAGCATTTT.

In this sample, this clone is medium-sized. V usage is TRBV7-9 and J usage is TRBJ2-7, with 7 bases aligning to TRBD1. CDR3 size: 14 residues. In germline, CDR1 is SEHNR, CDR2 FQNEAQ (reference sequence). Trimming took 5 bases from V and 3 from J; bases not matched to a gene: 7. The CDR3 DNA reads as TGTGCCAGCAGCCACAGGGGAAGGGTCTACGAGCAGTACTTC. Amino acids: CASSHRGRVYEQYF.

The CDR3 is CASSFYGRTSEQYF. For the CDR3, the DNA is TGTGCCAGCAGCTTCTACGGGAGAACCTCCGAGCAGTACTTC. The rearrangement uses TRBV7-7 and TRBJ2-7, with D perhaps matching TRBD2 (6 bases). Trimming pared 3 bases from V and 6 bases from J, leaving 15 bases between. CDR3 length: 14 residues. CDR1 SSHAT and CDR2 FNYEAQ come from the germline V gene (reference sequence).

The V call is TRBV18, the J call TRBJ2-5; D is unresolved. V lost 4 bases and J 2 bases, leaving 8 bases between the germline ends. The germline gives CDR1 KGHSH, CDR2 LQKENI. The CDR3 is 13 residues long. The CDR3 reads CASSRAGQETQYF. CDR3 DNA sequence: TGTGCCAGCTCACGGGCAGGACAAGAGACCCAGTACTTC.

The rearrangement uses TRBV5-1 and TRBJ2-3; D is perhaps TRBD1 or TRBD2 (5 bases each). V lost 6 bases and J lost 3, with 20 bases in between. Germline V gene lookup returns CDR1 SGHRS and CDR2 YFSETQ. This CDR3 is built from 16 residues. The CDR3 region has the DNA TGCGCCAGCACCCGGGACCAGCCTAGTTTTACAGATACGCAGTATTTT. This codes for CASTRDQPSFTDTQYF.

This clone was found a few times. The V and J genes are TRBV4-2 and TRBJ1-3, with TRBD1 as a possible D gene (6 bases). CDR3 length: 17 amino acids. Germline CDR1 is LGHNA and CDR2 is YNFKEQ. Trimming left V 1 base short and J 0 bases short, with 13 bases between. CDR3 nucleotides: TGTGCCAGCAGCCAAGGGCAGGGGACTTACTCTGGAAACACCATATATTTT. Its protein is CASSQGQGTYSGNTIYF.